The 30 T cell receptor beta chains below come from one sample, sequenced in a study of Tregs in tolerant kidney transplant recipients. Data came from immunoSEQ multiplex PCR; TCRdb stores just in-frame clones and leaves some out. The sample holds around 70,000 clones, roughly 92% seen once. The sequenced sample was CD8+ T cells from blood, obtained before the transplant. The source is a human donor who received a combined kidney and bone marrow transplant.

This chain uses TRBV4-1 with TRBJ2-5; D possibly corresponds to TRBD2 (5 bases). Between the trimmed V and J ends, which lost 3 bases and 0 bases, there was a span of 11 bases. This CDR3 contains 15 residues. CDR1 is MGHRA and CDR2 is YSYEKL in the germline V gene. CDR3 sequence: CASSHPYGNQETQYF. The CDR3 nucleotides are TGCGCCAGCAGCCACCCTTACGGGAACCAAGAGACCCAGTACTTC.

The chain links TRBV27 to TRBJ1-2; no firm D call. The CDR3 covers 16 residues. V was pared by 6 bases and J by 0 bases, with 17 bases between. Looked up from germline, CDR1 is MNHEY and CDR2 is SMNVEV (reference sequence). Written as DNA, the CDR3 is TGTGCCAGCAGACCAATTTTCAGCGGCACTAACTATGGCTACACCTTC. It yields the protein CASRPIFSGTNYGYTF.

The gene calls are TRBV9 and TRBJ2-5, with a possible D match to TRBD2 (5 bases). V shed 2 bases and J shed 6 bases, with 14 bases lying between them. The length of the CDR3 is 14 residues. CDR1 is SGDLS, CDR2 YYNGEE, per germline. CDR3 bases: TGTGCCAGCAGCGTGAGTGAGCACGGGAAGACCCAGTACTTC. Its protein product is CASSVSEHGKTQYF.

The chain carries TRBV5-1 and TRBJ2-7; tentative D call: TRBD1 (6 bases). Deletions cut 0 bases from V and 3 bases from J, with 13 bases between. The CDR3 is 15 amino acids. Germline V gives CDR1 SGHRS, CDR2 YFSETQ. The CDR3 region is CASSLAAQGRYEQYF. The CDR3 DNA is TGCGCCAGCAGCTTGGCCGCGCAGGGGCGCTACGAGCAGTACTTC. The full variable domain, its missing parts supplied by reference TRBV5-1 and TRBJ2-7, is KAGVTQTPRYLIKTRGQQVTLSCSPISGHRSVSWYQQTPGQGLQFLFEYFSETQRNKGNFPGRFSGRQFSNSRSEMNVSTLELGDSALYLCASSLAAQGRYEQYFGPGTRLTVT.

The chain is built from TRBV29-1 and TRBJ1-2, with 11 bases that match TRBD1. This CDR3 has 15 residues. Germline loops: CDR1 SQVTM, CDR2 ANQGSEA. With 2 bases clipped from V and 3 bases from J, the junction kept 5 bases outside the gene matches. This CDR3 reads CSVEPGQGVDYGYTF. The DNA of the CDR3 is TGCAGCGTTGAACCGGGACAGGGGGTCGACTATGGCTACACCTTC.

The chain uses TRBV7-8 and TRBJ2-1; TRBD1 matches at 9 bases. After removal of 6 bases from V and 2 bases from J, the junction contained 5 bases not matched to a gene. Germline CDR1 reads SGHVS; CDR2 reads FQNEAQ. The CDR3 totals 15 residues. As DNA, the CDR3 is TGTGCCAGCAGTTCCGGGACAGGGCCCTACAATGAGCAGTTCTTC. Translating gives CASSSGTGPYNEQFF.

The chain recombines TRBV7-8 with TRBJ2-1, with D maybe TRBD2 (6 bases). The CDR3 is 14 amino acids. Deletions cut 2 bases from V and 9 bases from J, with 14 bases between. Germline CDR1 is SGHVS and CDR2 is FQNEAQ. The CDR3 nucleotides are TGTGCCAGCAGCTTAACCGGGAGTTGGGGTGAGCAGTTCTTC. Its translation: CASSLTGSWGEQFF.

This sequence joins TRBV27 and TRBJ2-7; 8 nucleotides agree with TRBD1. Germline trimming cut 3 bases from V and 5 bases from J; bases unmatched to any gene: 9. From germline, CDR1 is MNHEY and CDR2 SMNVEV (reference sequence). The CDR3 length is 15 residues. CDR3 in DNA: TGTGCCAGCAGTTTTGGGTCCAGGGGGCTGAACGAGCAGTACTTC. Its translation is CASSFGSRGLNEQYF.

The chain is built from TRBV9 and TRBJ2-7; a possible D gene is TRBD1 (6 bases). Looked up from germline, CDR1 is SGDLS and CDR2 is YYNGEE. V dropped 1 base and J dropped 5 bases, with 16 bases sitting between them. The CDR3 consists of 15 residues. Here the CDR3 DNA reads TGTGCCAGCAGCGTAATTCGCAGGGGAAAGGACGAGCAGTACTTC. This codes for CASSVIRRGKDEQYF.

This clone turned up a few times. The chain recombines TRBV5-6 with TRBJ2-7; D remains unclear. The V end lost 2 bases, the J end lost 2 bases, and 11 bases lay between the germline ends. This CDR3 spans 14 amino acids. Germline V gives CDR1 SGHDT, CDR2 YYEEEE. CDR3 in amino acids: CASSFNSETYEQYF. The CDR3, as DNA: TGTGCCAGCAGCTTTAATAGTGAGACCTACGAGCAGTACTTC.

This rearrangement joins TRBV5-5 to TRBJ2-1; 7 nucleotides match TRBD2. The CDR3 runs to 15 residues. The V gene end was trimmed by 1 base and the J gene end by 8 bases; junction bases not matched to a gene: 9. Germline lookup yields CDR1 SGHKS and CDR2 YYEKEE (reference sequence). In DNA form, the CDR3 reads TGTGCCAGCAGCTTGTCGTGGGGCGCGGGGGATGAGCAGTTCTTC. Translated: CASSLSWGAGDEQFF.

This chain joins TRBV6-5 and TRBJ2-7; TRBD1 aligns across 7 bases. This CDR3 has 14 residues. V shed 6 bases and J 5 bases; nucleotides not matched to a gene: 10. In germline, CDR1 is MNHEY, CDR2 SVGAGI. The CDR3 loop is CASSVDRVGNEQYF. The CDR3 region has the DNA TGTGCCAGCAGCGTCGACAGGGTCGGTAACGAGCAGTACTTC.

CDR3 sequence reads: CASRSTGYSNQPQHF. In DNA, the CDR3 is TGTGCCAGCAGGTCAACAGGGTATAGCAATCAGCCCCAGCATTTT. This rearrangement joins TRBV6-5 to TRBJ1-5; maybe TRBD1 (6 bases). The CDR3 contains 15 residues. CDR1 is MNHEY, CDR2 SVGAGI, per germline. V was shortened by 6 bases and J by 0 bases, with 12 bases between the two germline ends.

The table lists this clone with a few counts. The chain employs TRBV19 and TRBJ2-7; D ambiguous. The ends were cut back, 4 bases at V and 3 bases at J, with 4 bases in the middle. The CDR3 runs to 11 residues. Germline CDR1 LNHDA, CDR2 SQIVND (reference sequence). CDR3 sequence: CASSNSYEQYF. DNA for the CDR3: TGTGCCAGTAGTAACAGCTACGAGCAGTACTTC. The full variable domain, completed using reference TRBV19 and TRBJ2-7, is DGGITQSPKYLFRKEGQNVTLSCEQNLNHDAMYWYRQDPGQGLRLIYYSQIVNDFQKGDIAEGYSVSREKKESFPLTVTSAQKNPTAFYLCASSNSYEQYFGPGTRLTVT.

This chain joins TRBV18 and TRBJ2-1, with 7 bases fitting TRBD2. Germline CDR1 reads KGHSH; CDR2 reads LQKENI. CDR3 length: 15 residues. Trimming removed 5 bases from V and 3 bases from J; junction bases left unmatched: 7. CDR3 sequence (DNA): TGTGCCAGCTCAACCGGGACTACCATCTACAATGAGCAGTTCTTC. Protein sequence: CASSTGTTIYNEQFF.

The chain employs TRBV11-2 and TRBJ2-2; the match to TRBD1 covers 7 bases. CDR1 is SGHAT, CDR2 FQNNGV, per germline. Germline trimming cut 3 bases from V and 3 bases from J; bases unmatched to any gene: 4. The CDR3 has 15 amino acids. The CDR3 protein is CASSFVTGYTGELFF. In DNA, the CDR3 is TGTGCCAGCAGCTTCGTGACAGGGTACACCGGGGAGCTGTTTTTT.

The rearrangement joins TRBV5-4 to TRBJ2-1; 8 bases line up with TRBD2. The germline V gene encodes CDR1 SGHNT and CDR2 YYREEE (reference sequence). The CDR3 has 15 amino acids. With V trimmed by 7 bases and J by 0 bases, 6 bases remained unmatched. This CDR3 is CASQREYSSYNEQFF. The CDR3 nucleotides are TGTGCCAGCCAGCGGGAGTACAGCTCCTACAATGAGCAGTTCTTC.

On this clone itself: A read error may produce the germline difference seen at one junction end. CDR3 residues: CATRPSYNSPLHF. DNA for the CDR3: TGTGCCACCAGGCCCTCCTATAATTCCCCCCTCCACTTT. The rearrangement links TRBV27 to TRBJ1-6; D remains ambiguous. The CDR3 is 13 amino acids. Germline values: CDR1 MNHEY, CDR2 SMNVEV (reference sequence).

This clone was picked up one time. The CDR3 coding sequence is TGTGCCAGCAGCCCTACGGCCGGGAGTAATTTCAATGAGCAGTTCTTC. Translated, it gives CASSPTAGSNFNEQFF. The rearrangement uses TRBV7-9 and TRBJ2-1; D is possibly TRBD2 (6 bases). The V and J ends lost 5 bases and 6 bases respectively, with 20 bases between them. Germline-derived CDR1 and CDR2 are SEHNR and FQNEAQ (reference sequence). The CDR3 has 16 residues. Complete variable domain (other parts from reference TRBV7-9 and TRBJ2-1): DTGVSQNPRHKITKRGQNVTFRCDPISEHNRLYWYRQTLGQGPEFLTYFQNEAQLEKSRLLSDRFSAERPKGSFSTLEIQRTEQGDSAMYLCASSPTAGSNFNEQFFGPGTRLTVL.

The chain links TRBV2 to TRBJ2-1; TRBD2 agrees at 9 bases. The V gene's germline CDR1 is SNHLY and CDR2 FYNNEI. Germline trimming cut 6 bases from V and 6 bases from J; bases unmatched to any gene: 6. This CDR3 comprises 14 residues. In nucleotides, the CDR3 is TGTGCCAGCAGGAGTAGCGGGAGTGGCAATGAGCAGTTCTTC. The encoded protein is CASRSSGSGNEQFF.

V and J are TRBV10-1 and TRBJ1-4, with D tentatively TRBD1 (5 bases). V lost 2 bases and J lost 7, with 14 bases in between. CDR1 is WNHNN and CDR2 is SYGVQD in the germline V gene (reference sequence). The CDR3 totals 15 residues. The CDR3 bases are TGCGCCAGCAGTGAGCCTGGGGCCTCCACTGAAAAACTGTTTTTT. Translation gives CASSEPGASTEKLFF.

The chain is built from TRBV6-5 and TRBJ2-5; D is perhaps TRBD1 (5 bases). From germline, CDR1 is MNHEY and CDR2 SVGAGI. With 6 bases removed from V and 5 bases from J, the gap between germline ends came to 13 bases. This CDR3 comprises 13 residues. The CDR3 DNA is TGTGCCAGCAGCCCGAACAGGATTGAGACCCAGTACTTC. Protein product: CASSPNRIETQYF.

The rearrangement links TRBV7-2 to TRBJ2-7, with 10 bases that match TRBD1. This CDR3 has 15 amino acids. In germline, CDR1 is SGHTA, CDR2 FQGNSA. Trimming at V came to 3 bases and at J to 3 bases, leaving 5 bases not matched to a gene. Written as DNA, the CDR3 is TGTGCCAGCAGCTTTGGGACAGGGGACCTCTACGAGCAGTACTTC. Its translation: CASSFGTGDLYEQYF.

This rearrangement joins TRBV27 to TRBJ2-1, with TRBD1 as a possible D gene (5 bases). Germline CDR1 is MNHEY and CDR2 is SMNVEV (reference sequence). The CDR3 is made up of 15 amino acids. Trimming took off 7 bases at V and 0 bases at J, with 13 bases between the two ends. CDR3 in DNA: TGTGCCAGCACCGACAGCCAAGGCTCCTACAATGAGCAGTTCTTC. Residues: CASTDSQGSYNEQFF.

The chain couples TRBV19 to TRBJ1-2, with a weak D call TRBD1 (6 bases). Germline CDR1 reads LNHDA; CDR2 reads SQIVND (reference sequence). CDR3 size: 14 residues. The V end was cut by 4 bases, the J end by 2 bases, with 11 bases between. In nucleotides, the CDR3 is TGTGCCAGTAGTACTATAACAGGGAACTATGGCTACACCTTC. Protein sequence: CASSTITGNYGYTF. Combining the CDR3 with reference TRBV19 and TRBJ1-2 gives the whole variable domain DGGITQSPKYLFRKEGQNVTLSCEQNLNHDAMYWYRQDPGQGLRLIYYSQIVNDFQKGDIAEGYSVSREKKESFPLTVTSAQKNPTAFYLCASSTITGNYGYTFGSGTRLTVV.

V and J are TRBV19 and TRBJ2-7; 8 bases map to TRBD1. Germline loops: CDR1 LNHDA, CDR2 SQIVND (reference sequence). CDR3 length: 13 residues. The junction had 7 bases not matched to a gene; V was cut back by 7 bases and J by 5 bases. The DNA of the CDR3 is TGTGCCAGTAAGCCAGGGGGCCACGACGAGCAGTACTTC. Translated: CASKPGGHDEQYF. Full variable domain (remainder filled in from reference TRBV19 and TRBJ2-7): DGGITQSPKYLFRKEGQNVTLSCEQNLNHDAMYWYRQDPGQGLRLIYYSQIVNDFQKGDIAEGYSVSREKKESFPLTVTSAQKNPTAFYLCASKPGGHDEQYFGPGTRLTVT.

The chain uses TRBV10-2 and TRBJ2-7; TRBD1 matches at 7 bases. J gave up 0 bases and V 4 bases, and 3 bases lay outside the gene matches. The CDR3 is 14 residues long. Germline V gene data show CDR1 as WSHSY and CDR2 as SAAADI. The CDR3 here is CASSGWDSSYEQYF. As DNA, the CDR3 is TGCGCCAGCAGTGGATGGGACAGCTCCTACGAGCAGTACTTC.

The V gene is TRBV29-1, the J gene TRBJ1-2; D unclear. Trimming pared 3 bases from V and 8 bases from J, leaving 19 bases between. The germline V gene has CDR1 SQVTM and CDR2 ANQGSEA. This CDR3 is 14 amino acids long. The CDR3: CSVDPNGEMGGYTF. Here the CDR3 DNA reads TGCAGCGTTGACCCCAACGGGGAAATGGGGGGCTACACCTTC.

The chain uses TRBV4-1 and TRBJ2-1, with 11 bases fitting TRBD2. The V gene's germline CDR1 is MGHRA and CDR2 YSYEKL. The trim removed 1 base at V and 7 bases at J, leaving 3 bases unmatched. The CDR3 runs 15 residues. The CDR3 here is CASSQAGLAVNEQFF. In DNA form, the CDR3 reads TGCGCCAGCAGCCAAGCGGGACTAGCGGTGAATGAGCAGTTCTTC.

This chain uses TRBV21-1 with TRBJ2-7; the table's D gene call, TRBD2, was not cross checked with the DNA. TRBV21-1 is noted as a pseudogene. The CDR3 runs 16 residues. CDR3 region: CASSNSEAVSLYEQYF. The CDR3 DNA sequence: TGTGCCAGCAGCAACTCAGAGGCAGTATCTCTCTACGAGCAGTACTTC.